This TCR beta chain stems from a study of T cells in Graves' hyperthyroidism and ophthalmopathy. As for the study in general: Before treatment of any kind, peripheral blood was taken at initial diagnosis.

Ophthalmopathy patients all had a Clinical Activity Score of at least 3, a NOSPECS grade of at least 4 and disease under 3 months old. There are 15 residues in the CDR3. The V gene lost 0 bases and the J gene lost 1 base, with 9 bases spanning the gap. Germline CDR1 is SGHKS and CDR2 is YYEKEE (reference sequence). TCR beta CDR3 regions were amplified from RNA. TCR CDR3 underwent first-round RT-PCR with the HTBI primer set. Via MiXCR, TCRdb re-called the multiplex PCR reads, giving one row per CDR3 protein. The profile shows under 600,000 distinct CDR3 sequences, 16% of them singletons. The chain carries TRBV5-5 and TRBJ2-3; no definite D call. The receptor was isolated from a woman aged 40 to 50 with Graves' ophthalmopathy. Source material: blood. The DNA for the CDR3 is TGTGCCAGCAGCTTGGGTCTATTACGCACAGATACGCAGTATTTT. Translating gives CASSLGLLRTDTQYF. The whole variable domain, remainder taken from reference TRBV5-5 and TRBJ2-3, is DAGVTQSPTHLIKTRGQQVTLRCSPISGHKSVSWYQQVLGQGPQFIFQYYEKEERGRGNFPDRFSARQFPNYSSELNVNALLLGDSALYLCASSLGLLRTDTQYFGPGTRLTVL.